These 16 T cell receptor beta chains originate from one sample sequenced in a study of regulatory T cells in long-lasting Graves disease. In building TCR beta libraries, iRepertoire HTBI primers were used together with Arm-PCR of CDR3 regions. Via MiXCR, TCRdb re-called the multiplex PCR reads, giving one row per CDR3 protein. The table records roughly 430,000 distinct CDR3 sequences, about 21% of them present only once. The time point here: persistent/refractory GD, antithyroid drugs over 5 years with positive TRAb. Extracted RNA from PBMCs served as the source of the TCR library. Here the sequenced sample was peripheral blood mononuclear cells (PBMCs), taken when the disease was refractory, from a patient treated with antithyroid drugs. The receptors stem from a female donor with Graves disease.

This clonotype was seen repeatedly, ten times or more. This chain uses TRBV3-1 with TRBJ2-7, with D perhaps TRBD1 or TRBD2 (7 bases each). Trimming took 4 bases from V and 7 from J, leaving 14 bases between them. Germline lookup yields CDR1 LGHDT and CDR2 YNNKEL (reference sequence). The CDR3 loop spans 13 amino acids. CDR3 sequence (DNA): TGTGCCAGCAGCCCACCCCAGGGGGGGGAGCAGTACTTC. Translation: CASSPPQGGEQYF.

This clonotype was found once. The junction does not match germline at one end; this may be a read error. The V gene is TRBV20-1, the J gene TRBJ1-6; D is undetermined. Germline CDR1 and CDR2: DFQATT and SNEGSKA (reference sequence). CDR3 length: 14 residues. The CDR3 DNA is TGCAGTGCTAGTGAGCAGAGGAATAATGCACCCCTCCACTTT. Translation gives CSASEQRNNAPLHF.

J is TRBJ2-1 and V is TRBV5-1; maybe TRBD1 (5 bases). V gave up 4 bases and J gave up 4 bases, with 12 bases separating them. CDR1 and CDR2 (germline): SGHRS, YFSETQ. This CDR3 is 14 amino acids long. The CDR3 nucleotides are TGCGCCAGCAGCATACAGGACATGTACAATGAGCAGTTCTTC. Encoded protein: CASSIQDMYNEQFF. Combining the CDR3 with reference TRBV5-1 and TRBJ2-1 gives the whole variable domain KAGVTQTPRYLIKTRGQQVTLSCSPISGHRSVSWYQQTPGQGLQFLFEYFSETQRNKGNFPGRFSGRQFSNSRSEMNVSTLELGDSALYLCASSIQDMYNEQFFGPGTRLTVL.

This clonotype was counted ten times or more. The chain links TRBV12-3 or TRBV12-4 to TRBJ2-4; D is ambiguous. CDR3 length: 14 residues. Trimming cost V 2 bases and J 0 bases, with 5 bases left between them. Written as DNA, the CDR3 is TGTGCCAGCAGTTTATCTCTAGCCAAAAACATTCAGTACTTC. This gives the protein CASSLSLAKNIQYF.

This clonotype was seen ten or more times. The V call is TRBV6-2 or TRBV6-3, the J call TRBJ2-7; TRBD2 aligns across 9 bases. This CDR3 has 13 residues. Trimming cost V 4 bases and J 7 bases; bases outside gene matches: 5. CDR1 is MNHEY and CDR2 is SVGEGT in the germline V gene. CDR3 DNA: TGTGCCAGCAGTTCTAGCGGGATTGGGGAGCAGTACTTC. It codes for CASSSSGIGEQYF.

This clonotype was seen only a few times. The genes are TRBV4-1 and TRBJ2-7, with 11 bases that match TRBD1. This CDR3 contains 15 residues. With V trimmed by 1 base and J by 4 bases, 3 bases remained unmatched. Germline-derived CDR1 and CDR2 are MGHRA and YSYEKL. The CDR3 is CASSQGGQGAYEQYF. The CDR3 DNA is TGCGCCAGCAGCCAAGGCGGACAGGGGGCGTACGAGCAGTACTTC.

A remark on this clonotype: A read error may explain this, as a much larger clone is one base away. The chain employs TRBV3-1 and TRBJ2-2; a possible D gene is TRBD2 (6 bases). The germline V and J ends were trimmed by 4 bases and 6 bases, with 9 bases remaining between them. In germline, CDR1 is LGHDT, CDR2 YNNKEL (reference sequence). The CDR3 covers 13 residues. Here the CDR3 reads CASSPGGPGELFF. The CDR3 DNA is TGTGCCAGCAGCCCCGGAGGGCCCGGGGAGCTGTTTTTT.

The V gene is TRBV30, the J gene TRBJ2-7, with 7 bases lining up with TRBD1. Germline-derived CDR1 and CDR2 are GTSNPN and SVGIG (reference sequence). The V and J ends lost 3 bases and 4 bases, in that order; junction bases with no gene match: 6. This CDR3 is 13 amino acids long. This CDR3 is CAWRGDRVYEQYF. The CDR3, as DNA: TGTGCCTGGAGAGGAGACAGGGTTTACGAGCAGTACTTC.

This clonotype was counted at least ten times. The DNA is left out, because the CDR3 cannot be placed on it with certainty; the CDR3 is given as TCRdb lists it. The rearrangement uses TRBV28 and TRBJ2-4. From its first to its last residue, the CDR3 has 14 amino acids. Germline CDR1 reads MDHEN; CDR2 reads SYDVKM. CDR3 loop: CASSSSGAKNIQYF.

This clonotype has a handful of counts. The gene calls are TRBV5-4 and TRBJ1-1, with D possibly matching TRBD1 (5 bases). V lost 4 bases and J lost 1, with 11 bases in between. In germline, CDR1 is SGHNT, CDR2 YYREEE (reference sequence). This CDR3 is 14 amino acids long. The CDR3 loop is CASSGSTANTEAFF. DNA for the CDR3: TGTGCCAGCAGCGGCTCGACAGCGAACACTGAAGCTTTCTTT.

This clonotype occurred many times. This rearrangement joins TRBV28 to TRBJ2-7; D gene unclear. Germline-derived CDR1 and CDR2 are MDHEN and SYDVKM. The CDR3 is 11 residues long. Trimming removed 10 bases at V and 4 bases at J, with 11 bases between. The CDR3 nucleotides read TGTGCCATCTCCCTAGGGTACGAGCAGTACTTC. Translated: CAISLGYEQYF. Drawing the rest from reference TRBV28 and TRBJ2-7, the complete variable domain is DVKVTQSSRYLVKRTGEKVFLECVQDMDHENMFWYRQDPGLGLRLIYFSYDVKMKEKGDIPEGYSVSREKKERFSLILESASTNQTSMYLCAISLGYEQYFGPGTRLTVT.

This clonotype was found many times. The chain joins TRBV25-1 to TRBJ2-7; 8 bases agree with TRBD2. The CDR3 loop spans 14 amino acids. V trimming: 6 bases; J trimming: 6 bases; junction bases outside the gene matches: 10. Germline V gives CDR1 MGHDK, CDR2 SYGVNS. The CDR3: CASSPRTSLGEQYF. The CDR3 coding sequence is TGTGCCAGCAGCCCCCGGACTAGCCTAGGCGAGCAGTACTTC.

The chain has TRBV5-8 and TRBJ2-3, with 7 bases aligning to TRBD1. Germline lookup yields CDR1 SGHTS and CDR2 YDEGEE. Losses at the gene ends were 4 bases for V and 6 bases for J; bases not matched to a gene: 11. This CDR3 region has 15 residues. The CDR3 region is CASSATTGSMDTQYF. The CDR3 DNA reads TGTGCCAGCAGCGCAACGACAGGGAGTATGGATACGCAGTATTTT.

The chain uses TRBV6-5 and TRBJ2-5, with D tentatively TRBD1 or TRBD2 (5 bases each). V lost 2 bases, J lost 5 bases, and 9 bases lay in between. CDR3 length equals 13 residues. Looked up from germline, CDR1 is MNHEY and CDR2 is SVGAGI. CDR3 nucleotides: TGTGCCAGCAGTTACGGGGGTGCGGAGACCCAGTACTTC. Its protein is CASSYGGAETQYF.

This clonotype occurred a few times. The chain recombines TRBV27 with TRBJ2-7; D is unresolved. The CDR3 length is 13 residues. Trimming cost V 5 bases and J 4 bases, with 12 bases left between them. Germline values: CDR1 MNHEY, CDR2 SMNVEV (reference sequence). The CDR3 coding sequence is TGTGCCAGCAGTCCCCGGGTGGGGTACGAGCAGTACTTC. Its protein product is CASSPRVGYEQYF.

This clonotype was observed at least ten times. This chain uses TRBV15 with TRBJ1-5, with D perhaps matching TRBD1 (6 bases). The V gene lost 0 bases and the J gene lost 0 bases, with 6 bases spanning the gap. Germline values: CDR1 LNHNV, CDR2 YYDKDF (reference sequence). The CDR3 runs 15 residues. The DNA of the CDR3 is TGTGCCACCAGCAGAGACAGGGGTAGCAATCAGCCCCAGCATTTT. This gives the protein CATSRDRGSNQPQHF.